Listed here is a single T cell receptor beta chain. The data derive from a study of blood T cell repertoires in COVID-19. Background on the study: Acute and convalescent COVID-19 specimens originated in the United States, Italy and Spain. In each case, the material was cDNA or gDNA derived from T cells, B-cell-depleted T cells, or PBMCs.

Original processing notes: Reference gene primer amplification gave estimated nucleated cell counts. Profiled with immunoSEQ multiplex PCR; TCRdb holds only in-frame clones, not every one. That table furnishes V, J and clone size, whereas the DNA furnished D and trimming. The sample includes 60,000 to 65,000 clones, around 76% of them seen just once. The sequence came from a human donor in a cohort sampled during active COVID-19. Sequences were obtained from peripheral blood.

The CDR3 here is CASSLDGPGELFF. The CDR3 DNA reads TGCGCCAGCAGCTTGGATGGGCCGGGGGAGCTGTTTTTT. This chain connects TRBV5-1 to TRBJ2-2; D ambiguous. The CDR3 spans 13 residues. The ends were cut back, 0 bases at V and 8 bases at J, with 8 bases in the middle. CDR1 and CDR2 (germline): SGHRS, YFSETQ.